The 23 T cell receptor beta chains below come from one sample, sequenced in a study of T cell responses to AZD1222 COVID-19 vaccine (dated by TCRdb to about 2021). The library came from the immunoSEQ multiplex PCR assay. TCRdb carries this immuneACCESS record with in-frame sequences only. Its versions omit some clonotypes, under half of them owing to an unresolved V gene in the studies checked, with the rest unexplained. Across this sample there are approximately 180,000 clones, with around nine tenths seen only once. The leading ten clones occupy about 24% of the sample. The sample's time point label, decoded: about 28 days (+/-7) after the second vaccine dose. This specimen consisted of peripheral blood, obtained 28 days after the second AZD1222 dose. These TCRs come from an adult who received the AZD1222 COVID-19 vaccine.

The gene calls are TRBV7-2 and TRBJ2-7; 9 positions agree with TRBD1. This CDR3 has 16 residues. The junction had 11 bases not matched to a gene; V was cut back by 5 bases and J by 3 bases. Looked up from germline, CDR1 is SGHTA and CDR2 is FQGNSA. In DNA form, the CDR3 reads TGTGCCAGCAGCCCGGGGCATGTGACAGGGGGCTACGAGCAGTACTTC. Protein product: CASSPGHVTGGYEQYF.

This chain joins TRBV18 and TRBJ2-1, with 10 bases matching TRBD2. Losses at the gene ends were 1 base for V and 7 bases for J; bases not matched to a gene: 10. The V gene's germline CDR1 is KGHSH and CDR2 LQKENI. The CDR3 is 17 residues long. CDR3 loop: CASSPQEREGRGNEQFF. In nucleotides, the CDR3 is TGTGCCAGCTCACCACAAGAGCGGGAGGGCCGTGGTAATGAGCAGTTCTTC.

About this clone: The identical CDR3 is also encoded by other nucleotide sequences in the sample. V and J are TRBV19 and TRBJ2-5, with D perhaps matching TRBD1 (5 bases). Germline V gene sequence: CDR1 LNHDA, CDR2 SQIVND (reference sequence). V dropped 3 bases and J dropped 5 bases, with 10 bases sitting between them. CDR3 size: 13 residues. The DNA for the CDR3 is TGTGCCAGTAGTATCCAGGGAAGGGAGACCCAGTACTTC. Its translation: CASSIQGRETQYF.

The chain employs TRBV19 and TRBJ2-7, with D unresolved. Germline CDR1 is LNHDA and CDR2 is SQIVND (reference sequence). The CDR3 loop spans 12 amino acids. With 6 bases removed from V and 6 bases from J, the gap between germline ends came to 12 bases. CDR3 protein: CASSPPGSEQYF. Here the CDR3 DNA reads TGTGCCAGTAGCCCCCCCGGTAGCGAGCAGTACTTC.

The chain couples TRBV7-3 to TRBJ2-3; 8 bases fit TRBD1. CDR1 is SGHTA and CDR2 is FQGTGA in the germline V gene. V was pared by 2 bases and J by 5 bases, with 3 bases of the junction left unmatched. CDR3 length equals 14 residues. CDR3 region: CASSLQGTGDTQYF. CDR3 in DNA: TGTGCCAGCAGCTTACAGGGGACAGGAGATACGCAGTATTTT.

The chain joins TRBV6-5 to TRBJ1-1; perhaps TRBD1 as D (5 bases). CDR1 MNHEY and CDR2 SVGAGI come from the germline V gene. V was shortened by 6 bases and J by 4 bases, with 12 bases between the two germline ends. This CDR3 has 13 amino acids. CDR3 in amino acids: CASRPGVSTEAFF. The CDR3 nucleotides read TGTGCCAGCAGGCCGGGGGTAAGCACTGAAGCTTTCTTT.

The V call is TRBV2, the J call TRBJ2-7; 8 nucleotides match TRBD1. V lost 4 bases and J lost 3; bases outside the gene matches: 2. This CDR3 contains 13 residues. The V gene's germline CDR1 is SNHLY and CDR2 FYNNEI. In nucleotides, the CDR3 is TGTGCCAGCAGTGCCGGGACAGGCTACGAGCAGTACTTC. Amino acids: CASSAGTGYEQYF.

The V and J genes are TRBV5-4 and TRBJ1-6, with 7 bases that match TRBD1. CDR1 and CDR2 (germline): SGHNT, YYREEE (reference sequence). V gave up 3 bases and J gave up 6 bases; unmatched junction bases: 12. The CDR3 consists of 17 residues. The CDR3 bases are TGTGCCAGCAGCTCCCGGAAGGGGGCTGGTGGTAATTCACCCCTCCACTTT. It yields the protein CASSSRKGAGGNSPLHF.

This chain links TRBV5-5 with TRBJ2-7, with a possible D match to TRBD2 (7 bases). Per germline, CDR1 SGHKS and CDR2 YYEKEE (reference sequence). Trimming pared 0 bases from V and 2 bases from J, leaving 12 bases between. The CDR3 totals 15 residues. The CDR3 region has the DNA TGTGCCAGCAGCTTGGGGGGCGGGGGCACCTACGAGCAGTACTTC. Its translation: CASSLGGGGTYEQYF.

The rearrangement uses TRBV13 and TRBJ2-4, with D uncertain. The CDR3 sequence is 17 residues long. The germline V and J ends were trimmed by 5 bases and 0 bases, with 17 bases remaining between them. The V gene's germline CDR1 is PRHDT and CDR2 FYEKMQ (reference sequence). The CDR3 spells CASSKRDPGLAKNIQYF. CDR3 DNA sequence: TGTGCCAGCAGCAAAAGGGATCCAGGCCTAGCCAAAAACATTCAGTACTTC.

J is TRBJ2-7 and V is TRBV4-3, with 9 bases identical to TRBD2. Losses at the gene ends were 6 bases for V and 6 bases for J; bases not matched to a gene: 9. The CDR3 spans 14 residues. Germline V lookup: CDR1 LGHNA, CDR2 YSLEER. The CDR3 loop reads CASSHSGSVGEQYF. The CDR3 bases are TGCGCCAGCAGTCATAGCGGGAGTGTTGGCGAGCAGTACTTC.

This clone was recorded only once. CDR3 DNA: TGTGCCAGCAGCCTTCGGACAGATGGCGAGACCCAGTACTTC. Translation gives CASSLRTDGETQYF. The V gene is TRBV7-2, the J gene TRBJ2-5; tentatively, D is TRBD1 (6 bases). V gave up 5 bases and J gave up 5 bases, with 15 bases separating them. Germline V gene sequence: CDR1 SGHTA, CDR2 FQGNSA. The CDR3 contains 14 residues.

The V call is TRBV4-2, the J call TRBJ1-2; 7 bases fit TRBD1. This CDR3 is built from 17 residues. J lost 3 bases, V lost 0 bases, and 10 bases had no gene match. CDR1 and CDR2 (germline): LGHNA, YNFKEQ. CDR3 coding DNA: TGTGCCAGCAGCCAAGAACTGGCAGGGGGGGCCGACTATGGCTACACCTTC. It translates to CASSQELAGGADYGYTF.

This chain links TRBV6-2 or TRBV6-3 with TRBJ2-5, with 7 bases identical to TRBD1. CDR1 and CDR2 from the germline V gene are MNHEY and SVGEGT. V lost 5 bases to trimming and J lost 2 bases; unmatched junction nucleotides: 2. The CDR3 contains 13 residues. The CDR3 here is CASSRDRQETQYF. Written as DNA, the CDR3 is TGTGCCAGCAGTAGGGACAGACAAGAGACCCAGTACTTC.

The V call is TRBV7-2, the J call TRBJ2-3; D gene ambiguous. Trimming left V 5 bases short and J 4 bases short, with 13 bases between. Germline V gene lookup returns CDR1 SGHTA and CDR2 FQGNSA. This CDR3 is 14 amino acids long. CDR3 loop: CASSLAWKADTQYF. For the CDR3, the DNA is TGTGCCAGCAGCCTGGCTTGGAAAGCAGATACGCAGTATTTT.

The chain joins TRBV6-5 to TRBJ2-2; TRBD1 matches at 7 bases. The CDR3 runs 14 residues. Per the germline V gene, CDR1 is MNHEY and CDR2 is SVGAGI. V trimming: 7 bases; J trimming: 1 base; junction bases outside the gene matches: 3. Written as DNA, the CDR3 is TGTGCCAGCAACTGGGACAGGAACACCGGGGAGCTGTTTTTT. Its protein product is CASNWDRNTGELFF.

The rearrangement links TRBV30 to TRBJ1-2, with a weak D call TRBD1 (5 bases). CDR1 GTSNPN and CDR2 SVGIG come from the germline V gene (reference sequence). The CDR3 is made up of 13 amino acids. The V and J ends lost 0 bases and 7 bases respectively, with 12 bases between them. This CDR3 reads CAWSVLGAGGYTF. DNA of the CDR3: TGTGCCTGGAGTGTACTTGGGGCGGGTGGCTACACCTTC.

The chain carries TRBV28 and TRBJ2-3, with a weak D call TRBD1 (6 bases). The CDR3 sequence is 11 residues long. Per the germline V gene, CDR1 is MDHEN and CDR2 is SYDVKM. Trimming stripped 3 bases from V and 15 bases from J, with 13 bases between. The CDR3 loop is CASSFENREYF. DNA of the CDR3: TGTGCCAGCAGTTTCGAGAACAGGGAATATTTT.

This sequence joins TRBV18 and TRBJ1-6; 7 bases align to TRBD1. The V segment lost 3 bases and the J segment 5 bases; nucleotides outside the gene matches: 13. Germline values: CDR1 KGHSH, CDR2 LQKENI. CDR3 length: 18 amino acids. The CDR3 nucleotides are TGTGCCAGCTCACCGCTAATCCCACAGGGGACCAATAATTCACCCCTCCACTTT. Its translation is CASSPLIPQGTNNSPLHF.

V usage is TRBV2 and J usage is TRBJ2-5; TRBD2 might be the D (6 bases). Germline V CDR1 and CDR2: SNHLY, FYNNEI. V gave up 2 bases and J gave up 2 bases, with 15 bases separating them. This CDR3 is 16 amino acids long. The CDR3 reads CASSESPGAGQETQYF. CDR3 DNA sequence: TGTGCCAGCAGTGAAAGTCCGGGAGCGGGTCAAGAGACCCAGTACTTC.

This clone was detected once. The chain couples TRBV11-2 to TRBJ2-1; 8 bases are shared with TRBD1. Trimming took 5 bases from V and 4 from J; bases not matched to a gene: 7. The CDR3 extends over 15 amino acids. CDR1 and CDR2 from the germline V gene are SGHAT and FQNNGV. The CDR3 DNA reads TGTGCCAGCAGCCCCCGACAGGGGCCGTACAATGAGCAGTTCTTC. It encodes CASSPRQGPYNEQFF.

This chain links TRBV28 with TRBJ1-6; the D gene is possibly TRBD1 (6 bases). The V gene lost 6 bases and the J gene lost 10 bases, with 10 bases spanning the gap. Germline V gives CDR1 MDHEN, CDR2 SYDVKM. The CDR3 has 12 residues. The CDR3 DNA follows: TGTGCCAGCAGCGGGGGGCGCTCACCCCTCCACTTT. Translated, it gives CASSGGRSPLHF.

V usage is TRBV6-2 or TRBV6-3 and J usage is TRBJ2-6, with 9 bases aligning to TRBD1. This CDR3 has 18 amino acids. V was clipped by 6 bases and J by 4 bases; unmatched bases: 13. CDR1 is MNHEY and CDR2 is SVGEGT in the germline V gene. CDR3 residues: CASSIAGTGRGGANVLTF. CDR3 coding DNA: TGTGCCAGCAGCATAGCCGGGACAGGGCGTGGAGGGGCCAACGTCCTGACTTTC.